Only a few counts were recorded for the clone carrying this T cell receptor beta chain. Its antigen is unknown. The sample belongs to a study of human T cells and chemical hapten exposure. General study results and limits: Because all patients had alopecia, their immune responses might differ from healthy ones.

Via MiXCR, TCRdb re-called the RACE reads, giving one row per CDR3 protein. There are tens of thousands of distinct CDR3 sequences in the sample; roughly 7.6% occur only once, and 1% to 1.5% lies in the top ten. The CDR3 has 12 residues. Germline values: CDR1 SGHRS, CDR2 YFSETQ. The V gene lost 0 bases and the J gene lost 5 bases, with 5 bases spanning the gap. Time point described: pre-sensitization, week 0. Treatment of the sample: therapeutic diphenylcyclopropenone sensitization with weekly scalp DPC. The TCR was taken from a woman aged 45-60 years with alopecia areata. Some clones in this sample may be carry-over from other donors' samples. V gene TRBV5-1 combines with J gene TRBJ1-1; D is uncertain. The material was whole blood, obtained in connection with sensitization to the hapten diphenylcyclopropenone (DPC). In nucleotides, the CDR3 is TGCGCCAGCAGCTTGGATGGTACTGAAGCTTTCTTT. This translates into CASSLDGTEAFF.